The 15 T cell receptor beta chains in this list originate from one sample, sequenced in a study of blood T cell repertoires in COVID-19. Libraries were prepared by immunoSEQ multiplex PCR; TCRdb keeps only in-frame clonotypes and omits some of them. Here the sample spans 390,000 or so clones, roughly four fifths being singletons. The sequenced material came from PBMCs or T cells enriched from blood (not recorded which). These receptors were taken from a woman between 50 and 59 years old who had recovered from COVID-19.

This clone came up once. The J gene is TRBJ1-1, the V gene TRBV5-1; 7 nucleotides line up with TRBD1. The CDR3 has 22 amino acids. Germline trimming cut 0 bases from V and 5 bases from J; bases unmatched to any gene: 28. Germline CDR1 is SGHRS and CDR2 is YFSETQ. CDR3 sequence reads: CASSLAKAGGQGVSLRGTEAFF. The CDR3, as DNA: TGCGCCAGCAGCTTGGCCAAGGCGGGAGGTCAAGGAGTCTCACTCAGGGGGACTGAAGCTTTCTTT.

This chain links TRBV19 with TRBJ1-2; 10 nucleotides align to TRBD1. The CDR3 loop spans 14 amino acids. CDR1 LNHDA and CDR2 SQIVND come from the germline V gene (reference sequence). V lost 4 bases to trimming and J lost 8 bases; unmatched junction nucleotides: 7. The CDR3 DNA is TGTGCCAGTAGTAAAGGCGGGACAGGGGCCGGCTACACCTTC. Translation: CASSKGGTGAGYTF.

The chain combines TRBV6-6 with TRBJ1-2; 10 positions agree with TRBD1. J was trimmed by 8 bases and V by 2 bases; bases with no gene match: 5. Germline assignment: CDR1 MNHNY and CDR2 SVGAGI (reference sequence). CDR3 length: 14 amino acids. CDR3 in DNA: TGTGCCAGCAGTTACCTCGGGACAGGGGAAGGCTACACCTTC. This encodes CASSYLGTGEGYTF.

This chain connects TRBV4-1 to TRBJ1-6, with D maybe TRBD1 (5 bases). There are 15 residues in the CDR3. Trimming left V 1 base short and J 10 bases short, with 14 bases between. Germline CDR1 is MGHRA and CDR2 is YSYEKL. The CDR3 nucleotides read TGCGCCAGCAGCCAAGTCGGGGGTAGATTCTCACCCCTCCACTTT. This gives the protein CASSQVGGRFSPLHF.

The genes are TRBV28 and TRBJ1-3; no clear D gene. V was cut by 2 bases and J by 4 bases, with 12 bases left in between. Germline CDR1 reads MDHEN; CDR2 reads SYDVKM. The CDR3 contains 15 residues. The DNA for the CDR3 is TGTGCCAGCAGTTTACCTCGTGGAGCCGGAAACACCATATATTTT. Protein product: CASSLPRGAGNTIYF.

The chain combines TRBV14 with TRBJ2-7, with D maybe TRBD1 (6 bases). V gave up 1 base and J gave up 5 bases, with 6 bases separating them. Germline loops: CDR1 SGHDN, CDR2 FVKESK. This CDR3 is built from 12 residues. CDR3 residues: CASSQGQDEQYF. As DNA, the CDR3 is TGTGCCAGCAGCCAAGGACAGGACGAGCAGTACTTC.

The CDR3 bases are TGCGCCAGCAGCCTTGGACTAGCGGCTAACACCGGGGAGCTGTTTTTT. Protein: CASSLGLAANTGELFF. The rearrangement joins TRBV5-1 to TRBJ2-2; TRBD2 matches 10 bases. Trimming removed 4 bases from V and 2 bases from J; junction bases left unmatched: 5. CDR3 length equals 16 residues. The germline V gene has CDR1 SGHRS and CDR2 YFSETQ.

The V gene is TRBV4-3, the J gene TRBJ2-7; D perhaps matches TRBD1 (6 bases). CDR1 and CDR2 from the germline V gene are LGHNA and YSLEER. The germline V and J ends were trimmed by 0 bases and 4 bases, with 22 bases remaining between them. The CDR3 has 18 residues. The CDR3 region has the DNA TGCGCCAGCAGCCAAGAGCAATCGGGACATGGAGTTTTATACGAGCAGTACTTC. It specifies CASSQEQSGHGVLYEQYF.

J is TRBJ2-7 and V is TRBV30, with TRBD1 identical over 8 bases. CDR3 length equals 14 residues. Germline CDR1 GTSNPN, CDR2 SVGIG (reference sequence). Trimming removed 7 bases from V and 2 bases from J; junction bases left unmatched: 10. The CDR3 DNA sequence: TGTGCCTTCTCGACCGGGACAGGCCCCTACGAGCAGTACTTC. Protein product: CAFSTGTGPYEQYF.

This chain uses TRBV5-6 with TRBJ1-5; D remains ambiguous. Trimming pared 4 bases from V and 7 bases from J, leaving 9 bases between. Germline V CDR1 and CDR2: SGHDT, YYEEEE. The CDR3 runs to 12 residues. CDR3 sequence (DNA): TGTGCCAGCAGCCTGGGCCAGCAGCCCCAGCATTTT. Amino acids: CASSLGQQPQHF. Complete variable domain (other parts from reference TRBV5-6 and TRBJ1-5): DAGVTQSPTHLIKTRGQQVTLRCSPKSGHDTVSWYQQALGQGPQFIFQYYEEEERQRGNFPDRFSGHQFPNYSSELNVNALLLGDSALYLCASSLGQQPQHFGDGTRLSIL.

This clone has more than one count but fewer than ten. The chain employs TRBV6-2 or TRBV6-3 and TRBJ2-1; D is perhaps TRBD1 (5 bases). Germline CDR1 MNHEY, CDR2 SVGEGT. Trimming removed 4 bases at V and 0 bases at J, with 13 bases between. The length of the CDR3 is 16 residues. The CDR3 nucleotides read TGTGCCAGCAGTTCCTGGGTAGGGGACTCCTACAATGAGCAGTTCTTC. Amino acid sequence: CASSSWVGDSYNEQFF.

This clone was seen only once. The chain joins TRBV27 to TRBJ1-2, with D possibly TRBD1 on 6 matching bases. V lost 8 bases to trimming and J lost 4 bases, with 14 bases between them. Germline V gene lookup returns CDR1 MNHEY and CDR2 SMNVEV (reference sequence). The CDR3 sequence is 13 residues long. CDR3 DNA sequence: TGTGCCAGCCGAAACCGGGGGGCCTATGGCTACACCTTC. Protein product: CASRNRGAYGYTF.

The chain couples TRBV11-2 to TRBJ2-7, with TRBD2 matching over 12 bases. The CDR3 is 16 residues long. CDR1 is SGHAT, CDR2 FQNNGV, per germline. The V gene end was trimmed by 3 bases and the J gene end by 1 base; junction bases not matched to a gene: 4. The chain's CDR3 is CASSLTGLAGSYEQYF. In nucleotides, the CDR3 is TGTGCCAGCAGCTTGACAGGACTAGCGGGATCCTACGAGCAGTACTTC.

The chain uses TRBV19 and TRBJ1-6, with 9 nucleotides matching TRBD1. With V trimmed by 8 bases and J by 7 bases, 6 bases remained unmatched. The germline V gene has CDR1 LNHDA and CDR2 SQIVND (reference sequence). This CDR3 is 14 amino acids long. CDR3 in DNA: TGTGCCAGTGCCCTTGGGACAGGGAATTCACCCCTCCACTTT. Its protein product is CASALGTGNSPLHF.

The rearrangement uses TRBV5-1 and TRBJ2-4; TRBD1 matches 12 bases. The CDR3 consists of 16 residues. The ends lost 4 bases at V and 8 bases at J; junction bases unmatched: 10. Germline loops: CDR1 SGHRS, CDR2 YFSETQ. Here the CDR3 DNA reads TGCGCCAGCAGCCCCACCGGGACAGGGGGCGTGGACATTCAGTACTTC. It is translated as CASSPTGTGGVDIQYF.